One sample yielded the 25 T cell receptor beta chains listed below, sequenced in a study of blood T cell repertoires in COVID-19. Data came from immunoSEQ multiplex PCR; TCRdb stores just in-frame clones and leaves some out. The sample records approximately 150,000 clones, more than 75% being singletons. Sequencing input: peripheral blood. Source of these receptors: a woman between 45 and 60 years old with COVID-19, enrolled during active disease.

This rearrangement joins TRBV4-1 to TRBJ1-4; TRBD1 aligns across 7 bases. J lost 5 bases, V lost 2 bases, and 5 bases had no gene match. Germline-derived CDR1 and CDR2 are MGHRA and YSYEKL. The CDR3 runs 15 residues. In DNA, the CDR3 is TGCGCCAGCAGCCAAACAGGGGTCCGCAATGAAAAACTGTTTTTT. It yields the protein CASSQTGVRNEKLFF.

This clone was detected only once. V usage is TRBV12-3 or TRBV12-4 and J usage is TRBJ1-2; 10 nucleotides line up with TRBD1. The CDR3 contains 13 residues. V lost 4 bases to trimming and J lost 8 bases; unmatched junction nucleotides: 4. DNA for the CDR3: TGTGCCAGCAGTTCGGGACAGGGGATCGGCTACACCTTC. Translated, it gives CASSSGQGIGYTF.

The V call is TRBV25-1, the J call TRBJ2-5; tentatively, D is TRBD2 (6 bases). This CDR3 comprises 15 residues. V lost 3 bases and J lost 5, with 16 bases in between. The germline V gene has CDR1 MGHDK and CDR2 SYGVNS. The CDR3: CASSDGGAGWETQYF. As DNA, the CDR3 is TGTGCCAGCAGTGATGGCGGGGCTGGGTGGGAGACCCAGTACTTC.

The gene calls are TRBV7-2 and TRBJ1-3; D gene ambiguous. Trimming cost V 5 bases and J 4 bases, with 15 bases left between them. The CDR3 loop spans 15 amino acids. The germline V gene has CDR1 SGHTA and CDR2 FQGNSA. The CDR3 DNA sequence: TGTGCCAGCAGCCCCACGTTGGGCAGCGGAAACACCATATATTTT. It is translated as CASSPTLGSGNTIYF. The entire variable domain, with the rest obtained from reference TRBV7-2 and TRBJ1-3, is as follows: GAGVSQSPSNKVTEKGKDVELRCDPISGHTALYWYRQSLGQGLEFLIYFQGNSAPDKSGLPSDRFSAERTGGSVSTLTIQRTQQEDSAVYLCASSPTLGSGNTIYFGEGSWLTVV.

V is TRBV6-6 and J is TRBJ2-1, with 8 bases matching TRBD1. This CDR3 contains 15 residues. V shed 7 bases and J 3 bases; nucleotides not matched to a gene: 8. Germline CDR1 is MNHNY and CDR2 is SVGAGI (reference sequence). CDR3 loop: CASTPGDRLYNEQFF. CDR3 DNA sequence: TGTGCCAGCACCCCGGGGGACAGGCTCTACAATGAGCAGTTCTTC.

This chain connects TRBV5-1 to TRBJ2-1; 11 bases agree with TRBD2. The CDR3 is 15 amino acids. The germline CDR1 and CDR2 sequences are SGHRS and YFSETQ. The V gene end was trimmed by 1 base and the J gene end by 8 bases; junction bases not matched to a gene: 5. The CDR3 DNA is TGCGCCAGCAGCTTGCTACTAGCGGGGGAGTATGAGCAGTTCTTC. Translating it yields CASSLLLAGEYEQFF. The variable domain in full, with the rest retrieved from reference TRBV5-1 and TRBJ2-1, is KAGVTQTPRYLIKTRGQQVTLSCSPISGHRSVSWYQQTPGQGLQFLFEYFSETQRNKGNFPGRFSGRQFSNSRSEMNVSTLELGDSALYLCASSLLLAGEYEQFFGPGTRLTVL.

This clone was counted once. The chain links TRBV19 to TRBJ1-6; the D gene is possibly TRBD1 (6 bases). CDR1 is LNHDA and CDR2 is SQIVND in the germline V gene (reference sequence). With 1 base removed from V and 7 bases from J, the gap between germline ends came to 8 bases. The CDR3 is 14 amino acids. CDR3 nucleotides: TGTGCCAGTAGTATAGTCAGGGGAAATTCACCCCTCCACTTT. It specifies CASSIVRGNSPLHF. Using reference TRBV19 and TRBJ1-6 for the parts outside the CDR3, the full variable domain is DGGITQSPKYLFRKEGQNVTLSCEQNLNHDAMYWYRQDPGQGLRLIYYSQIVNDFQKGDIAEGYSVSREKKESFPLTVTSAQKNPTAFYLCASSIVRGNSPLHFGNGTRLTVT.

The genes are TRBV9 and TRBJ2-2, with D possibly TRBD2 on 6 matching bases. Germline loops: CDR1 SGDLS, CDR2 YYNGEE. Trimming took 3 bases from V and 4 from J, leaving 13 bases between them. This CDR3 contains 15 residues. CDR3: CASSEWDSSTGELFF. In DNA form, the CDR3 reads TGTGCCAGCAGCGAATGGGACTCGTCCACCGGGGAGCTGTTTTTT.

Here the CDR3 reads CASRAGGANTGELFF. The CDR3 bases are TGTGCCAGTAGGGCGGGGGGCGCGAACACCGGGGAGCTGTTTTTT. The chain couples TRBV19 to TRBJ2-2; 8 nucleotides agree with TRBD2. V gave up 6 bases and J gave up 0 bases; unmatched junction bases: 3. There are 15 residues in the CDR3. Per the germline V gene, CDR1 is LNHDA and CDR2 is SQIVND (reference sequence).

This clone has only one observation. This CDR3 is CASSGTSGGETQYF. The CDR3 DNA sequence: TGTGCCAGCAGTGGTACTAGCGGGGGAGAGACCCAGTACTTC. V usage is TRBV2 and J usage is TRBJ2-5, with 11 bases that match TRBD2. CDR3 size: 14 residues. The V gene end was trimmed by 4 bases and the J gene end by 4 bases; junction bases not matched to a gene: 2. Germline loops: CDR1 SNHLY, CDR2 FYNNEI.

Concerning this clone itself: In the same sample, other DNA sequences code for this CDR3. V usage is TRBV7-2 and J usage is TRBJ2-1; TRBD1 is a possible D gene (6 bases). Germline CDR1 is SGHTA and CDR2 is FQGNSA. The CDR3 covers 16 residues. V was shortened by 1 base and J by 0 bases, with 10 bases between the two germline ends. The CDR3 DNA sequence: TGTGCCAGCAGCTTAGAGGGGGACGGCTCCTACAATGAGCAGTTCTTC. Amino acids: CASSLEGDGSYNEQFF. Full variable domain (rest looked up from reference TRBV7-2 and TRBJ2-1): GAGVSQSPSNKVTEKGKDVELRCDPISGHTALYWYRQSLGQGLEFLIYFQGNSAPDKSGLPSDRFSAERTGGSVSTLTIQRTQQEDSAVYLCASSLEGDGSYNEQFFGPGTRLTVL.

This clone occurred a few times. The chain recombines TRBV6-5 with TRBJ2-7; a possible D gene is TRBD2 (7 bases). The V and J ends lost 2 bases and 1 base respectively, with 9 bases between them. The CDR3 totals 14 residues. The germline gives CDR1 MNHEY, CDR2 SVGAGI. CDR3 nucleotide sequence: TGTGCCAGCAGTTACGCGGGGGCGTCCTACGAGCAGTACTTC. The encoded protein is CASSYAGASYEQYF.

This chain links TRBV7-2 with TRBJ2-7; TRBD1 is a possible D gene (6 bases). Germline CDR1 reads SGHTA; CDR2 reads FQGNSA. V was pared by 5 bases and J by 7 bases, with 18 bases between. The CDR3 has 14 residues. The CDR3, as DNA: TGTGCCAGCAGCCTGGGGGACATCAATGTGGAGCAGTACTTC. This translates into CASSLGDINVEQYF.

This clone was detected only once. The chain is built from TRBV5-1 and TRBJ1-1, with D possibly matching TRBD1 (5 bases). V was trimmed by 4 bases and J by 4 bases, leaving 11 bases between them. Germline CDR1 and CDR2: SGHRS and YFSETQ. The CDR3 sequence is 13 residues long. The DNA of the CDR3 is TGCGCCAGCAGCCCGGGTCAGGGCACTGAAGCTTTCTTT. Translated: CASSPGQGTEAFF. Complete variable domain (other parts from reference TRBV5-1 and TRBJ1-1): KAGVTQTPRYLIKTRGQQVTLSCSPISGHRSVSWYQQTPGQGLQFLFEYFSETQRNKGNFPGRFSGRQFSNSRSEMNVSTLELGDSALYLCASSPGQGTEAFFGQGTRLTVV.

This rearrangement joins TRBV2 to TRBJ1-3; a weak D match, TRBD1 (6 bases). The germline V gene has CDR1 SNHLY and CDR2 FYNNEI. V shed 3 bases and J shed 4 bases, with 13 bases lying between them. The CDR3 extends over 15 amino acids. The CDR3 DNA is TGTGCCAGCAGTGACAGGGGACACTTGGGAAACACCATATATTTT. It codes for CASSDRGHLGNTIYF. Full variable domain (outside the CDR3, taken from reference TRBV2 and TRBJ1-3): EPEVTQTPSHQVTQMGQEVILRCVPISNHLYFYWYRQILGQKVEFLVSFYNNEISEKSEIFDDQFSVERPDGSNFTLKIRSTKLEDSAMYFCASSDRGHLGNTIYFGEGSWLTVV.

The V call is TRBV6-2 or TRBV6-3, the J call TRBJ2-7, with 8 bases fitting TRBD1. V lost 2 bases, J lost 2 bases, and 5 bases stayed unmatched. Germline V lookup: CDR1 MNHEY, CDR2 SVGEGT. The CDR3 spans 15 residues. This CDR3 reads CASSYAGGGPYEQYF. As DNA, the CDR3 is TGTGCCAGCAGTTACGCAGGGGGCGGCCCCTACGAGCAGTACTTC.

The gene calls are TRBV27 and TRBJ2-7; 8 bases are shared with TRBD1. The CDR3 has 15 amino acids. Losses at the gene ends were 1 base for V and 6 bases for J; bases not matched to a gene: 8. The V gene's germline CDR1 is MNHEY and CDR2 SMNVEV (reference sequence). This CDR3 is CASSLYQQGVAEQYF. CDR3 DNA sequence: TGTGCCAGCAGTTTATACCAACAGGGGGTTGCCGAGCAGTACTTC.

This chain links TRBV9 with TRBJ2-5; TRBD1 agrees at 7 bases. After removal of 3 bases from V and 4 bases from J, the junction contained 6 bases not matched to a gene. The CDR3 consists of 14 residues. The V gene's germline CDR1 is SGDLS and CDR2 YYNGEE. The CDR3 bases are TGTGCCAGCAGCGCCCAACAGGGGCCAGAGACCCAGTACTTC. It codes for CASSAQQGPETQYF.

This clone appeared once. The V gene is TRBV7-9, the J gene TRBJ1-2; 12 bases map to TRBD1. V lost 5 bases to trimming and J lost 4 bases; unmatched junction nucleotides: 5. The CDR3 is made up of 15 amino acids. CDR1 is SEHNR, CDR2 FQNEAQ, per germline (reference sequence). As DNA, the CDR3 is TGTGCCAGCAGCCTGGGACAGGGGGCTAGCTATGGCTACACCTTC. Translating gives CASSLGQGASYGYTF.

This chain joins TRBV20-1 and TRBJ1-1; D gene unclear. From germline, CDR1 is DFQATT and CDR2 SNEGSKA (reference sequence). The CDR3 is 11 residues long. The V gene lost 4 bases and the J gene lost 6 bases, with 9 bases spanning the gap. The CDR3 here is CSATLRAEAFF. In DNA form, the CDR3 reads TGCAGTGCTACGCTTCGGGCTGAAGCTTTCTTT.

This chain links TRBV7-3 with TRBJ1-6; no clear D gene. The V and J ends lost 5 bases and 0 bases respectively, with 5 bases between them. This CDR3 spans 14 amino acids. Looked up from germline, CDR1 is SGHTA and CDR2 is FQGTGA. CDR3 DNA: TGTGCCAGCAGCCTGAGCTCCTATAATTCACCCCTCCACTTT. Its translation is CASSLSSYNSPLHF.

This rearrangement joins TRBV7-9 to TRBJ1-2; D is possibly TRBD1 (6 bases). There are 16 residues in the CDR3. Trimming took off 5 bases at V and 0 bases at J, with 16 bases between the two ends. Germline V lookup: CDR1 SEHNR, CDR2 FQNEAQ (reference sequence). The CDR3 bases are TGTGCCAGCAGCGGATTTGAGGGACATGCTAACTATGGCTACACCTTC. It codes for CASSGFEGHANYGYTF.

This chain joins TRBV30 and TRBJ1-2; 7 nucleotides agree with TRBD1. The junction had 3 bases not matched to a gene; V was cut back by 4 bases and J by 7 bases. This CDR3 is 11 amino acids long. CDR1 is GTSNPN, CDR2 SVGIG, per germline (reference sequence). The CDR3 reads CAWNRGAGYTF. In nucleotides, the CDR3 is TGTGCCTGGAACAGGGGTGCTGGCTACACCTTC.

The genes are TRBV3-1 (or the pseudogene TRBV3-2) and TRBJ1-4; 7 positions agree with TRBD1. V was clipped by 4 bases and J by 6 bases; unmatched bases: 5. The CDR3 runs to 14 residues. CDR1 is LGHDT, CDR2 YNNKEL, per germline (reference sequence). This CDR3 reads CASSPGGPYEKLFF. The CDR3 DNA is TGTGCCAGCAGCCCAGGGGGTCCCTATGAAAAACTGTTTTTT.

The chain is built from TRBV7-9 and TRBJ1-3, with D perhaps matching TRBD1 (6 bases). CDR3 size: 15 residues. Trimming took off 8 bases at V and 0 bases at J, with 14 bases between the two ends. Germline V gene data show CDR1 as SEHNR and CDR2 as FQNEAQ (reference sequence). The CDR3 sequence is CASEGQPSSGNTIYF. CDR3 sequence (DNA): TGTGCCAGCGAAGGACAGCCGAGCTCTGGAAACACCATATATTTT.